A single sample is the source of the 9 T cell receptor beta chains below, sequenced in a study of shared clonotypes between healthy human individuals. Assay used: immunoSEQ multiplex PCR; TCRdb lists only in-frame clones, some missing. The data show 1.4 million or so clones, approximately 98.5% seen once. Sequencing was performed on naive CD4+ T cells sorted from blood. Subset described: CD45RA+ positively selected. Receptors originate from a man aged 25 to 45 in good health.

DNA for the CDR3: TGTGCCAGCAGTTCCTCCCGGGGGACAGGGGGTGGGCCCCAGCATTTT. Amino acids: CASSSSRGTGGGPQHF. The V and J genes are TRBV6-5 and TRBJ1-5, with 11 bases lining up with TRBD1. V shed 4 bases and J 9 bases; nucleotides not matched to a gene: 11. The CDR3 covers 16 residues. Germline assignment: CDR1 MNHEY and CDR2 SVGAGI.

The chain combines TRBV6-1 with TRBJ2-3; TRBD2 agrees at 14 bases. This CDR3 comprises 15 residues. CDR1 is MNHNS and CDR2 is SASEGT in the germline V gene. The V and J ends lost 6 bases and 4 bases, in that order; junction bases with no gene match: 3. CDR3 protein: CASRPGLAGADTQYF. The CDR3 coding sequence is TGTGCCAGCAGGCCGGGACTAGCGGGAGCAGATACGCAGTATTTT.

CDR3 amino acids: CASSWRNTQYF. The CDR3 DNA sequence: TGTGCCAGCAGCTGGAGGAATACGCAGTATTTT. This chain connects TRBV2 to TRBJ2-3, with D possibly matching TRBD2 (5 bases). Between the trimmed V and J ends, which lost 6 bases and 7 bases, there was a span of 8 bases. This CDR3 has 11 amino acids. CDR1 and CDR2 (germline): SNHLY, FYNNEI. The full variable domain, in which reference TRBV2 and TRBJ2-3 provide the parts outside the CDR3, is EPEVTQTPSHQVTQMGQEVILRCVPISNHLYFYWYRQILGQKVEFLVSFYNNEISEKSEIFDDQFSVERPDGSNFTLKIRSTKLEDSAMYFCASSWRNTQYFGPGTRLTVL.

The V call is TRBV19, the J call TRBJ2-1; weak D call: TRBD2 (5 bases). The CDR3 runs 14 residues. V lost 6 bases and J lost 1, with 10 bases in between. Germline CDR1 reads LNHDA; CDR2 reads SQIVND (reference sequence). The CDR3 here is CASSVAKSYNEQFF. The CDR3 DNA is TGTGCCAGTAGCGTAGCGAAGTCCTACAATGAGCAGTTCTTC.

This chain uses TRBV28 with TRBJ1-5; a possible D gene is TRBD1 (6 bases). CDR1 is MDHEN, CDR2 SYDVKM, per germline. The CDR3 is made up of 16 amino acids. V lost 3 bases and J lost 4, with 16 bases in between. CDR3 in DNA: TGTGCCAGCAGTTTTAGCGGGCAGGGGAGGAATCAGCCCCAGCATTTT. Amino acid sequence: CASSFSGQGRNQPQHF.

The chain links TRBV19 to TRBJ2-5; 8 nucleotides match TRBD1. The CDR3 contains 15 residues. V shed 3 bases and J 4 bases; nucleotides not matched to a gene: 7. Germline V gives CDR1 LNHDA, CDR2 SQIVND (reference sequence). Here the CDR3 reads CASSIITGGSETQYF. The CDR3 nucleotides are TGTGCCAGTAGTATCATAACAGGGGGATCAGAGACCCAGTACTTC.

With regard to this clone: This sample also contains other DNA sequences that code for the same CDR3. The chain joins TRBV7-2 to TRBJ2-7, with TRBD1 matching over 7 bases. Trimming removed 1 base from V and 2 bases from J; junction bases left unmatched: 5. CDR3 length: 15 residues. Germline V gives CDR1 SGHTA, CDR2 FQGNSA. CDR3 sequence (DNA): TGTGCCAGCAGCTTAGAAAGGGGGCCTACCTACGAGCAGTACTTC. Translating gives CASSLERGPTYEQYF.

V gene TRBV5-4 combines with J gene TRBJ2-5, with TRBD2 identical over 10 bases. Trimming at V came to 2 bases and at J to 2 bases, leaving 3 bases not matched to a gene. Germline CDR1 reads SGHNT; CDR2 reads YYREEE (reference sequence). The CDR3 has 15 amino acids. The chain's CDR3 is CASSFASGRQETQYF. The CDR3 nucleotides read TGTGCCAGCAGCTTTGCTAGCGGGAGACAAGAGACCCAGTACTTC. The full variable domain, its missing parts supplied by reference TRBV5-4 and TRBJ2-5, is ETGVTQSPTHLIKTRGQQVTLRCSSQSGHNTVSWYQQALGQGPQFIFQYYREEENGRGNFPPRFSGLQFPNYSSELNVNALELDDSALYLCASSFASGRQETQYFGPGTRLLVL.

The CDR3 loop is CASSSDRRYGYTF. In DNA, the CDR3 is TGTGCCAGCAGCTCGGACAGGAGATACGGCTACACCTTC. The chain combines TRBV13 with TRBJ1-2; TRBD1 matches at 7 bases. V lost 4 bases, J lost 8 bases, and 7 bases stayed unmatched. Germline CDR1 is PRHDT and CDR2 is FYEKMQ (reference sequence). CDR3 length: 13 amino acids.